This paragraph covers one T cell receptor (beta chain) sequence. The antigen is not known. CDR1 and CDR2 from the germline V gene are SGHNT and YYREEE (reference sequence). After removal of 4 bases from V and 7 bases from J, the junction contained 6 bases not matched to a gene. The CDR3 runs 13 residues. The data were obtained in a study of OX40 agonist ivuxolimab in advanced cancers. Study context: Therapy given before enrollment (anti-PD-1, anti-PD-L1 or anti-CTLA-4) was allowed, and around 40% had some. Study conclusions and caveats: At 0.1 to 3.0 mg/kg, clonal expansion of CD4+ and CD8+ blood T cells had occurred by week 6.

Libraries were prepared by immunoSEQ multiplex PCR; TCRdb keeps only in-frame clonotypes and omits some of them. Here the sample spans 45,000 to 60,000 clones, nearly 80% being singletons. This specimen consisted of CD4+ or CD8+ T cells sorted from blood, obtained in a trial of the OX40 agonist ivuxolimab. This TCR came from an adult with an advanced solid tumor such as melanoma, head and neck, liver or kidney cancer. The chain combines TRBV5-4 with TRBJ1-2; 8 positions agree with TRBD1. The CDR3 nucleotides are TGTGCCAGCAGCCTAGGACAGGGAGGTGGCTACACCTTC. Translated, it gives CASSLGQGGGYTF.